A selection of T cell receptor beta chains follows, all from one sample in a study of cytomegalovirus exposure and HLA in healthy donors. TCRdb keeps only in-frame clones here, not all; method: immunoSEQ multiplex PCR. The sample carries some 170,000 clones, 81% recorded once. Sequenced: PBMCs. The receptors shown here come from a woman between 18 and 30 years old in good health and CMV-seropositive. CDR3s include the opening cysteine and the closing phenylalanine or tryptophan. The D gene is left open where the match is weak. The size field is filled for only some rows; it gives once, few, many or a size class.

abundance	v_gene	d_gene	j_gene	len	CDR3nt	CDR3aa
-	TRBV5-6	-	TRBJ1-2	16	TGTGCCAGCAGCCGCGAGGGTCAGACGTTGGACTATGGCTACACCTTC	CASSREGQTLDYGYTF
few	TRBV5-1	TRBD1	TRBJ1-3	15	TGCGCCAGCAGCTACCGGGACAGGGGATCGGACACCATATATTTT	CASSYRDRGSDTIYF
-	TRBV11-2	TRBD2	TRBJ2-5	16	TGTGCCAGCAGCTCCCCAGCGGGGGGGCCGAAGGAGACCCAGTACTTC	CASSSPAGGPKETQYF
-	TRBV27	-	TRBJ2-5	14	TGTGCCAGCAGCCTGGCAGGTAGCCAAGAGACCCAGTACTTC	CASSLAGSQETQYF
-	TRBV2	TRBD2	TRBJ2-3	13	TGTGCCAGCGGGCGGGGGGGCACAGATACGCAGTATTTT	CASGRGGTDTQYF
-	TRBV5-1	-	TRBJ2-7	14	TGCGCCAGCAGCTTGTCACGATCTCGGGACGAGCAGTACTTC	CASSLSRSRDEQYF
-	TRBV6-5	-	TRBJ1-4	15	TGTGCCAGCAGTCGACAGATGGCAACTAATGAAAAACTGTTTTTT	CASSRQMATNEKLFF
-	TRBV7-2	-	TRBJ1-1	17	TGTGCCAGCAGCTTAGATCGGGAGGACTTCTGGGACACTGAAGCTTTCTTT	CASSLDREDFWDTEAFF
-	TRBV13	-	TRBJ2-7	14	TGTGCCAGCAGCTCGTCTGGGGGCGACTACGAGCAGTACTTC	CASSSSGGDYEQYF
-	TRBV7-9	TRBD1	TRBJ1-1	16	TGTGCCAGCAGCCCGTTTGACAGGGAAGGGAACACTGAAGCTTTCTTT	CASSPFDREGNTEAFF
many	TRBV10-3	-	TRBJ1-4	14	TGTGCCATCAGTCGCTCGGGGAACAATGAAAAACTGTTTTTT	CAISRSGNNEKLFF
-	TRBV29-1	TRBD1	TRBJ1-2	14	TGCAGCGTTACGGGACAGGGAGTTCCTTATGGCTACACCTTC	CSVTGQGVPYGYTF
-	TRBV4-2	-	TRBJ2-7	14	TGTGCCAGCAGCCAAGATTACTATTCCTACGAGCAGTACTTC	CASSQDYYSYEQYF
-	TRBV4-1	-	TRBJ1-1	15	TGCGCCAGCAGCCAAGCAGGGACACTTAACACTGAAGCTTTCTTT	CASSQAGTLNTEAFF
-	TRBV9	TRBD2	TRBJ2-1	19	TGTGCCAGCAGCTTCCGCCTAGCGGGGGAAACTAGCTCCTACAATGAGCAGTTCTTC	CASSFRLAGETSSYNEQFF
few	TRBV5-1	TRBD2	TRBJ2-3	14	TGCGCCAGCAGCCAGACTAGCGGGGGGGATACGCAGTATTTT	CASSQTSGGDTQYF
-	TRBV7-3	TRBD2	TRBJ2-1	14	TGTGCCAGCAGCTTACAAGCGGGGGTGAATGAGCAGTTCTTC	CASSLQAGVNEQFF
-	TRBV13	TRBD1	TRBJ2-7	15	TGTGCCAGCAGCCGAGGGCGGGACAGGGCGTACGAGCAGTACTTC	CASSRGRDRAYEQYF
-	TRBV7-9	TRBD1	TRBJ1-1	15	TGTGCCAGCAGTTATCCTGGACAGGGGGACACTGAAGCTTTCTTT	CASSYPGQGDTEAFF
-	TRBV6-1	-	TRBJ1-5	15	TGTGCCAGCACCCAAACCAGGGCAGCGGGTCAGCCCCAGCATTTT	CASTQTRAAGQPQHF
-	TRBV6-5	TRBD2	TRBJ2-1	15	TGTGCCAGCAGTTATCGGGGGGGGGCCTTGAATGAGCAGTTCTTC	CASSYRGGALNEQFF
few	TRBV29-1	TRBD2	TRBJ2-1	12	TGCAGCGTTGGAGTGGCGGGGGGTGAGCAGTTCTTC	CSVGVAGGEQFF
-	TRBV7-8	TRBD1	TRBJ2-4	17	TGTGCCAGCAGCTTAGGGTGGTTAGGGGACAGCCAAAACATTCAGTACTTC	CASSLGWLGDSQNIQYF
-	TRBV19	-	TRBJ1-4	15	TGTGCCAGTGGACCAGGGTGGGAAACTAATGAAAAACTGTTTTTT	CASGPGWETNEKLFF
-	TRBV7-9	-	TRBJ1-6	14	TGTGCCAGCAGCCAGAACTCCTATAATTCACCCCTCCACTTT	CASSQNSYNSPLHF
-	TRBV9	TRBD1	TRBJ1-6	16	TGTGCCAGCAGCGTAGGTTCGGGACAGGATAATTCACCCCTCCACTTT	CASSVGSGQDNSPLHF
-	TRBV7-2	-	TRBJ2-7	12	TGTGCCAGCAGCTTAGTTAGCTACGAGCAGTACTTC	CASSLVSYEQYF
-	TRBV29-1	TRBD1	TRBJ2-7	13	TGCAGCGTACAAGGACAGGGCTCCTACGAGCAGTACTTC	CSVQGQGSYEQYF
-	TRBV28	TRBD1	TRBJ1-1	16	TGTGCCAGCAGTTCCCAGACAGGGGCGGGGGACACTGAAGCTTTCTTT	CASSSQTGAGDTEAFF
-	TRBV13	TRBD1	TRBJ2-5	15	TGTGCCAGCAGCTTGGGCAGGGGGATCCAAGAGACCCAGTACTTC	CASSLGRGIQETQYF
-	TRBV7-2	TRBD1	TRBJ1-5	14	TGTGCCAGCAGCGCCGGGACAGGGGTTCAGCCCCAGCATTTT	CASSAGTGVQPQHF
-	TRBV5-1	-	TRBJ1-6	14	TGCGCCAGCAGCTTGGGGCCCCCCGATACACCCCTCCACTTT	CASSLGPPDTPLHF
once	TRBV4-2	TRBD2	TRBJ2-3	20	TGTGCCAGCAGCCGCAGAACTAGCGGGGGGACTCCAGCCCCATTGGATACGCAGTATTTT	CASSRRTSGGTPAPLDTQYF